What follows are 24 T cell receptor beta chains derived from one specimen sequenced in a study of graft-versus-host responses after intestinal transplantation. The method was immunoSEQ multiplex PCR; TCRdb's version includes in-frame clones alone and lacks a portion of them. The sample holds about 97,000 clones, around 90% seen once. This sample comprised PBMCs, obtained 450 to 480 days after intestinal transplant. These receptors came from a human patient who received an intestinal transplant, so some T cells may come from the graft donor.

CDR3 amino acids: CASSPGGNTEAFF. As DNA, the CDR3 is TGTGCCAGCAGCCCGGGGGGGAACACTGAAGCTTTCTTT. V and J are TRBV11-3 and TRBJ1-1; D perhaps matches TRBD1 (5 bases). Looked up from germline, CDR1 is SGHNT and CDR2 is YENEEA. Trimming took off 5 bases at V and 1 base at J, with 8 bases between the two ends. The CDR3 consists of 13 residues.

This chain links TRBV5-1 with TRBJ1-2; a possible D gene is TRBD1 (6 bases). CDR3 size: 15 residues. With 0 bases removed from V and 1 base from J, the gap between germline ends came to 10 bases. Germline lookup yields CDR1 SGHRS and CDR2 YFSETQ. As DNA, the CDR3 is TGCGCCAGCAGCTTGGTAACAGGGTTTAACTATGGCTACACCTTC. This codes for CASSLVTGFNYGYTF.

The chain joins TRBV10-3 to TRBJ2-5, with 7 bases lining up with TRBD2. Germline CDR1 is ENHRY and CDR2 is SYGVKD. This CDR3 region has 14 residues. Germline trimming cut 4 bases from V and 3 bases from J; bases unmatched to any gene: 5. In nucleotides, the CDR3 is TGTGCCATCAGTGGGTCGAGCGGGGAAGAGACCCAGTACTTC. This codes for CAISGSSGEETQYF.

The V call is TRBV12-5, the J call TRBJ2-7; D call uncertain. This CDR3 is 15 amino acids long. V lost 2 bases and J lost 2, with 13 bases in between. Germline CDR1 and CDR2: LGHNT and FRNRAP. CDR3 DNA: TGTGCTAGTGGTTTGAGTTCGCAGGCCACCTACGAGCAGTACTTC. Protein product: CASGLSSQATYEQYF.

This clone was detected a few times. V gene TRBV6-1 combines with J gene TRBJ1-2; unclear D gene. V lost 6 bases to trimming and J lost 6 bases, with 14 bases between them. The CDR3 sequence is 13 residues long. CDR1 MNHNS and CDR2 SASEGT come from the germline V gene. CDR3 protein: CASSEPALHGYTF. The CDR3 region has the DNA TGTGCCAGCAGCGAACCCGCTTTGCATGGCTACACCTTC.

The CDR3 reads CSVGVPHGATEAFF. In nucleotides, the CDR3 is TGCAGCGTTGGAGTACCCCATGGGGCCACTGAAGCTTTCTTT. This chain connects TRBV29-1 to TRBJ1-1, with D perhaps matching TRBD1 (5 bases). Between the trimmed V and J ends, which lost 4 bases and 4 bases, there was a span of 16 bases. The germline V gene has CDR1 SQVTM and CDR2 ANQGSEA. The CDR3 sequence is 14 residues long.

The chain carries TRBV2 and TRBJ1-3; D is possibly TRBD1 (5 bases). There are 12 residues in the CDR3. V was shortened by 7 bases and J by 6 bases, with 10 bases between the two germline ends. Germline values: CDR1 SNHLY, CDR2 FYNNEI. In nucleotides, the CDR3 is TGTGCCAGCACCGGGACCCAAAACACCATATATTTT. This codes for CASTGTQNTIYF.

The chain joins TRBV5-5 to TRBJ1-2; tentative D call: TRBD1 (6 bases). The CDR3 is made up of 13 amino acids. Trimming shortened V by 5 bases and J by 3 bases, and 11 bases separated the two germline ends. Germline V CDR1 and CDR2: SGHKS, YYEKEE (reference sequence). The CDR3 loop reads CASRQQGDYGYTF. The CDR3, as DNA: TGTGCCAGCAGGCAACAGGGCGACTATGGCTACACCTTC.

The chain carries TRBV25-1 and TRBJ1-1; D might be TRBD1 (5 bases). The CDR3 length is 16 residues. The V end lost 7 bases, the J end lost 2 bases, and 20 bases lay between the germline ends. CDR1 and CDR2 (germline): MGHDK, SYGVNS. CDR3 sequence (DNA): TGTGCCAGCACTGGGTGGGGGGTCACGGGAAACACTGAAGCTTTCTTT. It yields the protein CASTGWGVTGNTEAFF.

The chain recombines TRBV7-3 with TRBJ1-1; D unresolved. The CDR3 extends over 14 amino acids. Germline-derived CDR1 and CDR2 are SGHTA and FQGTGA. Trimming removed 5 bases at V and 1 base at J, with 11 bases between. In DNA, the CDR3 is TGTGCCAGCAGCCCACCAACACCGAACACTGAAGCTTTCTTT. Translating it yields CASSPPTPNTEAFF.

The genes are TRBV7-2 and TRBJ1-1, with TRBD1 identical over 8 bases. This CDR3 has 14 amino acids. CDR1 is SGHTA and CDR2 is FQGNSA in the germline V gene. The J segment lost 5 bases and the V segment lost 5 bases, leaving 7 bases of the junction unmatched. For the CDR3, the DNA is TGTGCCAGCAGCCCAGACAGGGGAAGGACTGAAGCTTTCTTT. It encodes CASSPDRGRTEAFF.

The J gene is TRBJ1-3, the V gene TRBV6-5, with a weak D call TRBD1 (5 bases). Trimming removed 0 bases from V and 0 bases from J, with 9 bases in between. The CDR3 totals 16 residues. CDR1 is MNHEY and CDR2 is SVGAGI in the germline V gene. CDR3 DNA sequence: TGTGCCAGCAGTTACTCGCTGGGGCGCTCTGGAAACACCATATATTTT. It specifies CASSYSLGRSGNTIYF.

The J gene is TRBJ1-2, the V gene TRBV5-1; D is perhaps TRBD1 (6 bases). Germline CDR1 is SGHRS and CDR2 is YFSETQ. The length of the CDR3 is 15 residues. Between the trimmed V and J ends, which lost 3 bases and 4 bases, there was a span of 16 bases. The CDR3 DNA reads TGCGCCAGCAGCTCTCAGGGGCCTCCAGCCTATGGCTACACCTTC. Its translation: CASSSQGPPAYGYTF.

The chain employs TRBV4-1 and TRBJ2-2; D possibly corresponds to TRBD1 (6 bases). Trimming removed 4 bases at V and 7 bases at J, with 13 bases between. This CDR3 region has 14 residues. Germline loops: CDR1 MGHRA, CDR2 YSYEKL. The CDR3 DNA reads TGCGCCAGCAGCCCACAGGGTCCGTACGGGGAGCTGTTTTTT. This encodes CASSPQGPYGELFF.

As DNA, the CDR3 is TGTGCCAGCCTACAGGGGGCTAATAGAAACACCATATATTTT. This translates into CASLQGANRNTIYF. The chain links TRBV11-2 to TRBJ1-3; 9 bases are shared with TRBD1. This CDR3 is built from 14 residues. The V and J ends lost 8 bases and 5 bases, in that order; junction bases with no gene match: 7. Germline loops: CDR1 SGHAT, CDR2 FQNNGV.

Details on this clone: At one end, the junction sequence differs from germline, possibly due to a read error. The V call is TRBV6-6, the J call TRBJ2-1; D is unclear. This CDR3 spans 11 amino acids. Germline V CDR1 and CDR2: MNHNY, SVGAGI (reference sequence). The CDR3, as DNA: TGTGCCAGCCTAACCTATAATGAGCAGTTCTTC. This gives the protein CASLTYNEQFF.

The V and J genes are TRBV19 and TRBJ2-6, with no clear D. The V end lost 0 bases, the J end lost 0 bases, and 6 bases lay between the germline ends. The germline V gene has CDR1 LNHDA and CDR2 SQIVND (reference sequence). There are 16 residues in the CDR3. The CDR3 loop is CASSIDTDSGANVLTF. The CDR3 region has the DNA TGTGCCAGTAGTATAGACACAGACTCTGGGGCCAACGTCCTGACTTTC.

The chain joins TRBV13 to TRBJ1-1; the D is unclear. V lost 6 bases to trimming and J lost 2 bases, with 13 bases between them. The germline V gene encodes CDR1 PRHDT and CDR2 FYEKMQ (reference sequence). This CDR3 has 14 amino acids. In DNA form, the CDR3 reads TGTGCCAGCAGTCTTGCGTGGGGTAACACTGAAGCTTTCTTT. Translating gives CASSLAWGNTEAFF.

This clone was picked up one time. The V and J genes are TRBV18 and TRBJ1-2, with D maybe TRBD1 (5 bases). The CDR3 totals 12 residues. In germline, CDR1 is KGHSH, CDR2 LQKENI. The V end lost 1 base, the J end lost 8 bases, and 8 bases lay between the germline ends. The CDR3 DNA reads TGTGCCAGCTCACCACAAGGGGAGGGCTACACCTTC. Its translation is CASSPQGEGYTF.

This clone was detected only once. This chain uses TRBV7-7 with TRBJ2-2; no firm D call. CDR3 size: 13 residues. Germline lookup yields CDR1 SSHAT and CDR2 FNYEAQ (reference sequence). CDR3 amino acids: CASRTGNTGELFF. In DNA, the CDR3 is TGTGCTAGCCGGACCGGGAACACCGGGGAGCTGTTTTTT.

This chain uses TRBV9 with TRBJ1-2; no firm D call. V lost 4 bases and J 6 bases, leaving 16 bases between the germline ends. Germline loops: CDR1 SGDLS, CDR2 YYNGEE. The CDR3 runs to 14 residues. CDR3 DNA: TGTGCCAGCAGCCCCCGAGGAGGGTTGGATGGCTACACCTTC. Protein sequence: CASSPRGGLDGYTF.

This chain connects TRBV9 to TRBJ2-3; TRBD2 is a possible D gene (7 bases). CDR1 and CDR2 (germline): SGDLS, YYNGEE. Trimming left V 2 bases short and J 6 bases short, with 16 bases between. The CDR3 consists of 15 residues. The DNA for the CDR3 is TGTGCCAGCAGCGTCGAGGGGGGGCCCGCCGATACGCAGTATTTT. Translation gives CASSVEGGPADTQYF.

V usage is TRBV7-8 and J usage is TRBJ1-2; D ambiguous. This CDR3 contains 14 residues. Germline V gene lookup returns CDR1 SGHVS and CDR2 FQNEAQ. With 1 base removed from V and 0 bases from J, the gap between germline ends came to 6 bases. CDR3 amino acids: CASSLGTANYGYTF. CDR3 DNA sequence: TGTGCCAGCAGCTTAGGTACAGCTAACTATGGCTACACCTTC. Together with reference TRBV7-8 and TRBJ1-2, the CDR3 gives the full variable domain: GAGVSQSPRYKVAKRGQDVALRCDPISGHVSLFWYQQALGQGPEFLTYFQNEAQLDKSGLPSDRFFAERPEGSVSTLKIQRTQQEDSAVYLCASSLGTANYGYTFGSGTRLTVV.

This chain connects TRBV5-1 to TRBJ2-5, with 9 bases fitting TRBD1. Per the germline V gene, CDR1 is SGHRS and CDR2 is YFSETQ. The CDR3 runs to 14 residues. V was pared by 4 bases and J by 3 bases, with 4 bases of the junction left unmatched. In DNA, the CDR3 is TGCGCCAGCAGCAGCCGGACAGGGGAAGAGACCCAGTACTTC. It encodes CASSSRTGEETQYF.